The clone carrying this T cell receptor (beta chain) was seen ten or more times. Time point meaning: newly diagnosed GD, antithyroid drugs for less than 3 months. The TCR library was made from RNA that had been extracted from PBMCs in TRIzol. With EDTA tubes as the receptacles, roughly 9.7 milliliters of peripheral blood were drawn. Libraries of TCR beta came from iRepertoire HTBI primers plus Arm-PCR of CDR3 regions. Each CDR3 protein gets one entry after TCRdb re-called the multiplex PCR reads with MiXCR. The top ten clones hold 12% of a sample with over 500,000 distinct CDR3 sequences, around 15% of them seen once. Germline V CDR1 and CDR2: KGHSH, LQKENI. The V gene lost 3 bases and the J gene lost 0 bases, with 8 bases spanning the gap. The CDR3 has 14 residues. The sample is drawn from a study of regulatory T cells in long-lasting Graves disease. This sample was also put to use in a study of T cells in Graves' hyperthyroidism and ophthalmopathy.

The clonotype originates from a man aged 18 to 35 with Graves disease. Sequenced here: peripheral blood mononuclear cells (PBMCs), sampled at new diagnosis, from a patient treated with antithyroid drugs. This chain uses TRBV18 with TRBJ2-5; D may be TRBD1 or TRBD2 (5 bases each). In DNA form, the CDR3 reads TGTGCCAGCTCACCCCCGGGACACCAAGAGACCCAGTACTTC. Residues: CASSPPGHQETQYF.